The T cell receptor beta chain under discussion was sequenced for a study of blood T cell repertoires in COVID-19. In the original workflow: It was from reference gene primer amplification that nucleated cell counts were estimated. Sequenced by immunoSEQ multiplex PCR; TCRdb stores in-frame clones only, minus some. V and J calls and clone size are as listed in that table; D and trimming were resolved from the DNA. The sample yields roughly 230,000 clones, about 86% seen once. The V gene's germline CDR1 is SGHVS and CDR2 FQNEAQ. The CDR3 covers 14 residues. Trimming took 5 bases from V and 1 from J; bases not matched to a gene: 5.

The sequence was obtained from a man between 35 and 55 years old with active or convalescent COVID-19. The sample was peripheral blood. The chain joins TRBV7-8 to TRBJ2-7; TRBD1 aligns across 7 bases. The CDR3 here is CASSPVTGSYEQYF. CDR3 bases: TGTGCCAGCAGCCCAGTGACAGGGTCCTACGAGCAGTACTTC.